Below, 32 T cell receptor beta chains from the same sample are listed, as sequenced in a study of T cell responses to AZD1222 COVID-19 vaccine. Clones were sequenced by immunoSEQ multiplex PCR, and TCRdb holds only the in-frame ones, with some missing. The data hold about 110,000 clones, with about 90% observed a single time. Specimen: peripheral blood, collected on day 0 of AZD1222 vaccination. These TCRs come from an adult in good health.

V gene TRBV6-5 combines with J gene TRBJ1-1; D is possibly TRBD1 (6 bases). Trimming removed 6 bases at V and 5 bases at J, with 10 bases between. The CDR3 consists of 12 residues. Germline V gives CDR1 MNHEY, CDR2 SVGAGI. CDR3 region: CASSKGGTEAFF. CDR3 nucleotides: TGTGCCAGCAGCAAAGGGGGGACTGAAGCTTTCTTT.

This chain's CDR3 is CASSPQGYSNQPQHF. In nucleotides, the CDR3 is TGTGCCAGCAGCCCCCAGGGGTATAGCAATCAGCCCCAGCATTTT. The chain couples TRBV7-2 to TRBJ1-5, with D perhaps TRBD1 (6 bases). The germline gives CDR1 SGHTA, CDR2 FQGNSA. The CDR3 runs 15 residues. Trimming took 5 bases from V and 0 from J, leaving 11 bases between them. Supplemented by reference TRBV7-2 and TRBJ1-5, the full variable domain reads GAGVSQSPSNKVTEKGKDVELRCDPISGHTALYWYRQSLGQGLEFLIYFQGNSAPDKSGLPSDRFSAERTGGSVSTLTIQRTQQEDSAVYLCASSPQGYSNQPQHFGDGTRLSIL.

As regards this clone: The identical CDR3 is also encoded by other nucleotide sequences in the sample. The J gene is TRBJ2-1, the V gene TRBV5-4; 7 bases are shared with TRBD2. The CDR3 runs to 13 residues. Germline CDR1 SGHNT, CDR2 YYREEE (reference sequence). The V and J ends lost 4 bases and 3 bases, in that order; junction bases with no gene match: 1. CDR3 region: CASSPGGYNEQFF. The CDR3 nucleotides are TGTGCCAGCAGCCCGGGGGGCTACAATGAGCAGTTCTTC.

This sequence joins TRBV4-1 and TRBJ2-2; D is perhaps TRBD1 (5 bases). CDR1 is MGHRA and CDR2 is YSYEKL in the germline V gene. The CDR3 has 15 residues. The V end was cut by 4 bases, the J end by 0 bases, with 9 bases between. CDR3 in amino acids: CASSPRQTNTGELFF. The CDR3 DNA reads as TGCGCCAGCAGCCCGAGACAGACGAACACCGGGGAGCTGTTTTTT.

The V and J genes are TRBV15 and TRBJ1-5, with D tentatively TRBD1 (5 bases). CDR1 is LNHNV, CDR2 YYDKDF, per germline (reference sequence). There are 17 residues in the CDR3. V lost 2 bases and J 2 bases, leaving 16 bases between the germline ends. The CDR3 region has the DNA TGTGCCACCAGCAGAACTAGGGGAGATTGGGGCAATCAGCCCCAGCATTTT. The encoded protein is CATSRTRGDWGNQPQHF.

V is TRBV7-9 and J is TRBJ2-1; 8 bases line up with TRBD2. This CDR3 comprises 15 residues. V shed 5 bases and J 0 bases; nucleotides not matched to a gene: 3. Germline CDR1 SEHNR, CDR2 FQNEAQ (reference sequence). The CDR3 DNA follows: TGTGCCAGCAGCCCCAGCGGGGGCTCCTACAATGAGCAGTTCTTC. Translating gives CASSPSGGSYNEQFF. The full variable domain, rest sourced from reference TRBV7-9 and TRBJ2-1, is DTGVSQNPRHKITKRGQNVTFRCDPISEHNRLYWYRQTLGQGPEFLTYFQNEAQLEKSRLLSDRFSAERPKGSFSTLEIQRTEQGDSAMYLCASSPSGGSYNEQFFGPGTRLTVL.

This rearrangement joins TRBV12-3 or TRBV12-4 to TRBJ1-5; D not resolved. Trimming left V 5 bases short and J 0 bases short, with 5 bases between. The CDR3 loop spans 13 amino acids. The CDR3 DNA follows: TGTGCCAGCAGTGGGAGTAGCAATCAGCCCCAGCATTTT. The encoded protein is CASSGSSNQPQHF.

This chain uses TRBV19 with TRBJ1-1; 9 bases are shared with TRBD1. Germline-derived CDR1 and CDR2 are LNHDA and SQIVND (reference sequence). J gave up 7 bases and V 6 bases, and 3 bases lay outside the gene matches. There are 12 residues in the CDR3. DNA of the CDR3: TGTGCCAGTAGCAGGACAGGGGTTGAAGCTTTCTTT. Its protein is CASSRTGVEAFF.

This clone was counted a single time. The chain joins TRBV5-4 to TRBJ1-2; 9 bases fit TRBD1. The V segment lost 4 bases and the J segment 8 bases; nucleotides outside the gene matches: 6. Per the germline V gene, CDR1 is SGHNT and CDR2 is YYREEE (reference sequence). The CDR3 covers 13 residues. This CDR3 reads CASSNRDRDGYTF. The CDR3 DNA follows: TGTGCCAGCAGCAACCGGGACAGGGACGGCTACACCTTC.

The rearrangement joins TRBV10-3 to TRBJ1-5; D perhaps matches TRBD1 (6 bases). The ends were cut back, 4 bases at V and 5 bases at J, with 15 bases in the middle. Germline V gives CDR1 ENHRY, CDR2 SYGVKD. This CDR3 is 15 amino acids long. CDR3 sequence reads: CAISASGAGDQPQHF. The CDR3 nucleotides read TGTGCCATCAGTGCCTCTGGGGCAGGGGATCAGCCCCAGCATTTT.

V usage is TRBV5-8 and J usage is TRBJ1-2; D is possibly TRBD1 (6 bases). CDR1 SGHTS and CDR2 YDEGEE come from the germline V gene. Trimming removed 2 bases at V and 6 bases at J, with 11 bases between. The CDR3 runs to 13 residues. The chain's CDR3 is CASSLASGDGYTF. CDR3 DNA: TGTGCCAGCAGCTTAGCTTCAGGGGATGGCTACACCTTC.

This clone occurred once. CDR3 nucleotide sequence: TGTGCCAGCAGTTACACGGGACGGTCGAACACTGAAGCTTTCTTT. This encodes CASSYTGRSNTEAFF. The chain recombines TRBV6-5 with TRBJ1-1, with D tentatively TRBD1 (5 bases). CDR3 length: 15 residues. Trimming took 2 bases from V and 1 from J, leaving 11 bases between them. Germline-derived CDR1 and CDR2 are MNHEY and SVGAGI.

V and J are TRBV27 and TRBJ2-7; 7 nucleotides agree with TRBD2. V trimming: 8 bases; J trimming: 3 bases; junction bases outside the gene matches: 7. This CDR3 spans 13 amino acids. The germline gives CDR1 MNHEY, CDR2 SMNVEV (reference sequence). This CDR3 is CASHAKRGYEQYF. Written as DNA, the CDR3 is TGTGCCAGCCATGCCAAGCGGGGCTACGAGCAGTACTTC.

The chain combines TRBV7-2 with TRBJ1-3; possible D gene TRBD1, 5 bases. The CDR3 is made up of 17 amino acids. Germline V gene lookup returns CDR1 SGHTA and CDR2 FQGNSA. Trimming left V 6 bases short and J 3 bases short, with 21 bases between. The CDR3 protein is CASSPAGTGSSGNTIYF. For the CDR3, the DNA is TGTGCCAGCAGTCCTGCTGGGACTGGGAGCAGTGGAAACACCATATATTTT.

CDR3 DNA: TGCGCCAGCAGTCCCAAAGGGGTAACAGTTTCAAGGAATGGCTACACCTTC. It is translated as CASSPKGVTVSRNGYTF. V and J are TRBV10-1 and TRBJ1-2; D possibly corresponds to TRBD1 (5 bases). The V and J ends lost 5 bases and 6 bases respectively, with 25 bases between them. Germline lookup yields CDR1 WNHNN and CDR2 SYGVQD (reference sequence). The CDR3 is 17 residues long.

This chain links TRBV9 with TRBJ2-1, with TRBD2 matching over 11 bases. Germline trimming cut 4 bases from V and 10 bases from J; bases unmatched to any gene: 10. This CDR3 spans 15 amino acids. CDR1 and CDR2 (germline): SGDLS, YYNGEE. CDR3 nucleotides: TGTGCCAGCAGCCTTACTAGCGGGAGAGGTCACGAGCAGTTCTTC. This gives the protein CASSLTSGRGHEQFF.

This CDR3 reads CATRDSPNNSPLHF. The CDR3 DNA reads TGTGCCACCAGGGACAGCCCTAATAATTCACCCCTCCACTTT. The rearrangement uses TRBV10-3 and TRBJ1-6, with 7 bases that match TRBD1. CDR1 and CDR2 from the germline V gene are ENHRY and SYGVKD. V lost 10 bases to trimming and J lost 5 bases; unmatched junction nucleotides: 8. The CDR3 is 14 amino acids.

The chain combines TRBV28 with TRBJ1-4; 7 nucleotides agree with TRBD1. V lost 5 bases to trimming and J lost 16 bases; unmatched junction nucleotides: 16. CDR1 MDHEN and CDR2 SYDVKM come from the germline V gene. The CDR3 sequence is 14 residues long. CDR3 sequence reads: CASSPGQEILMTFF. CDR3 DNA sequence: TGTGCCAGCAGTCCCGGACAGGAGATCTTAATGACGTTTTTT.

The chain recombines TRBV3-1 (or the pseudogene TRBV3-2) with TRBJ2-3; the D gene could be TRBD1 or TRBD2 (5 bases each). Per germline, CDR1 LGHDT and CDR2 YNNKEL (reference sequence). The CDR3 has 15 amino acids. Between the trimmed V and J ends, which lost 4 bases and 2 bases, there was a span of 13 bases. In nucleotides, the CDR3 is TGTGCCAGCAGCCGCCGGGGCTCCGACACAGATACGCAGTATTTT. It specifies CASSRRGSDTDTQYF.

The chain couples TRBV21-1 to TRBJ2-5; TRBD1 is the table's D call and was not checked against the DNA. TRBV21-1 has pseudogene status. The CDR3 loop spans 14 amino acids. The CDR3 nucleotides are TGTGCCAGCAGCAAAGGTCCAGGGCAAGAGACCCAGTACTTC. Its translation: CASSKGPGQETQYF.

The V gene is TRBV6-4, the J gene TRBJ2-6; 7 bases are shared with TRBD1. Germline-derived CDR1 and CDR2 are MRHNA and SNTAGT. J lost 0 bases, V lost 6 bases, and 11 bases had no gene match. The CDR3 totals 18 residues. CDR3 amino acids: CASSPGQRQFSGANVLTF. CDR3 in DNA: TGTGCCAGCAGCCCGGGACAGAGACAATTCTCTGGGGCCAACGTCCTGACTTTC.

This chain links TRBV6-5 with TRBJ2-7; D not resolved. The germline gives CDR1 MNHEY, CDR2 SVGAGI. CDR3 size: 11 residues. Between the trimmed V and J ends, which lost 6 bases and 2 bases, there was a span of 5 bases. The CDR3 reads CASRGPYEQYF. The CDR3 DNA follows: TGTGCCAGCAGGGGCCCCTACGAGCAGTACTTC.

The table lists this clone with a count of one. The chain links TRBV29-1 to TRBJ2-1; D gene unclear. The CDR3 sequence is 14 residues long. CDR1 is SQVTM, CDR2 ANQGSEA, per germline. V was clipped by 7 bases and J by 0 bases, with 13 bases between them. The CDR3 loop reads CSAEGRSSYNEQFF. The DNA for the CDR3 is TGCAGCGCCGAAGGTAGGAGCTCCTACAATGAGCAGTTCTTC.

This CDR3 reads CAAGQGLSYEQYF. CDR3 coding DNA: TGTGCCGCTGGACAGGGCCTCTCCTACGAGCAGTACTTC. The genes are TRBV19 and TRBJ2-7, with 8 bases lining up with TRBD1. Unmatched junction bases numbered 6, after V lost 11 bases and J lost 0 bases. The CDR3 contains 13 residues. CDR1 is LNHDA, CDR2 SQIVND, per germline (reference sequence).

The gene calls are TRBV7-9 and TRBJ2-7; 9 positions agree with TRBD2. V lost 3 bases, J lost 6 bases, and 0 bases stayed unmatched. The CDR3 sequence is 12 residues long. The germline V gene encodes CDR1 SEHNR and CDR2 FQNEAQ (reference sequence). CDR3 protein: CASSFSGGEQYF. The CDR3 DNA reads as TGTGCCAGCAGCTTTAGCGGGGGCGAGCAGTACTTC.

V gene TRBV11-3 combines with J gene TRBJ2-5; 7 nucleotides line up with TRBD1. Germline lookup yields CDR1 SGHNT and CDR2 YENEEA. With 5 bases clipped from V and 2 bases from J, the junction kept 8 bases outside the gene matches. The CDR3 is 15 residues long. The CDR3 sequence is CASSKGAGPQETQYF. CDR3 coding DNA: TGTGCCAGCAGCAAGGGGGCAGGTCCTCAAGAGACCCAGTACTTC.

Here the CDR3 DNA reads TGTGCCAGCAGTCCCACCGGGACCGGGGATTACGAGCAGTACTTC. Residues: CASSPTGTGDYEQYF. The chain has TRBV6-2 or TRBV6-3 and TRBJ2-7; D could derive from TRBD1 or TRBD2 (5 bases each). Germline CDR1 reads MNHEY; CDR2 reads SVGEGT. V lost 5 bases and J 4 bases, leaving 18 bases between the germline ends. The CDR3 is 15 residues long.

In this sample, this clone turned up once. J is TRBJ1-2 and V is TRBV5-4, with TRBD1 as a possible D gene (5 bases). The germline CDR1 and CDR2 sequences are SGHNT and YYREEE (reference sequence). The CDR3 contains 14 residues. The V and J ends lost 4 bases and 8 bases respectively, with 18 bases between them. The CDR3 DNA follows: TGTGCCAGCAGCCCGGGACTTCTCAGTGGAGGCTACACCTTC. Its translation: CASSPGLLSGGYTF.

V and J are TRBV7-8 and TRBJ2-3; D may be TRBD2 (6 bases). V lost 1 base, J lost 4 bases, and 12 bases lay in between. CDR3 length: 15 amino acids. Germline-derived CDR1 and CDR2 are SGHVS and FQNEAQ. CDR3: CASSLDGSRSDTQYF. CDR3 sequence (DNA): TGTGCCAGCAGCTTAGACGGGAGTCGGTCAGATACGCAGTATTTT.

The chain carries TRBV9 and TRBJ1-2; 8 positions agree with TRBD1. CDR1 and CDR2 from the germline V gene are SGDLS and YYNGEE. The CDR3 spans 16 residues. V shed 3 bases, J shed 3 bases, and the junction held 10 bases outside the gene matches. CDR3 sequence (DNA): TGTGCCAGCAGCGCCAGCGGACAGGGCGCGGACTATGGCTACACCTTC. Translated: CASSASGQGADYGYTF.

This chain links TRBV5-1 with TRBJ2-1; tentative D call: TRBD2 (6 bases). The CDR3 is made up of 14 amino acids. The germline V gene has CDR1 SGHRS and CDR2 YFSETQ. V lost 3 bases, J lost 1 base, and 8 bases lay in between. CDR3 region: CASSSRESYNEQFF. CDR3 nucleotide sequence: TGCGCCAGCAGCTCACGGGAGTCCTACAATGAGCAGTTCTTC.

This chain connects TRBV10-2 to TRBJ1-6, with no clear D. Trimming shortened V by 7 bases and J by 0 bases, and 10 bases separated the two germline ends. Germline lookup yields CDR1 WSHSY and CDR2 SAAADI. The CDR3 covers 15 residues. The CDR3 DNA is TGCGCCAGCAAACTAGCCTCCTCCTATAATTCACCCCTCCACTTT. This translates into CASKLASSYNSPLHF.